The 21 T cell receptor beta chains below all came from one sample that was sequenced in a study of neurological immune-mediated disorders. MiXCR, applied by TCRdb to the 5' RACE reads, yields one record per CDR3 protein. The sample lists tens of thousands of distinct CDR3 sequences; around 3.9% were seen once. Sample: PBMCs. The receptors stem from a young man with multiple sclerosis.

This clonotype was seen at least ten times. This chain connects TRBV28 to TRBJ1-2; tentative D call: TRBD1 (5 bases). Germline V lookup: CDR1 MDHEN, CDR2 SYDVKM. This CDR3 region has 16 residues. V lost 4 bases and J lost 7, with 22 bases in between. In DNA form, the CDR3 reads TGTGCCAGCAGTTCCCCCGGGGGAGCCCTCTCTTCTGGCTACACCTTC. Amino acids: CASSSPGGALSSGYTF.

Many counts were recorded for this clonotype. This sequence joins TRBV20-1 and TRBJ2-7; TRBD2 matches 9 bases. CDR1 and CDR2 (germline): DFQATT, SNEGSKA (reference sequence). V shed 4 bases and J 3 bases; nucleotides not matched to a gene: 4. The CDR3 is made up of 13 amino acids. CDR3 bases: TGCAGTGCTACCGGGACTAGCCTCTACGAGCAGTACTTC. Its protein product is CSATGTSLYEQYF.

Many counts were recorded for this clonotype. The rearrangement uses TRBV7-2 and TRBJ1-2; the D gene is possibly TRBD1 (5 bases). Germline CDR1 and CDR2: SGHTA and FQGNSA. Trimming took 0 bases from V and 8 from J, leaving 16 bases between them. The CDR3 runs 15 residues. In nucleotides, the CDR3 is TGTGCCAGCAGCTTAGCGTATCGGGACTCGGGCGGCTACACCTTC. It is translated as CASSLAYRDSGGYTF. The full variable domain, completed using reference TRBV7-2 and TRBJ1-2, is GAGVSQSPSNKVTEKGKDVELRCDPISGHTALYWYRQSLGQGLEFLIYFQGNSAPDKSGLPSDRFSAERTGGSVSTLTIQRTQQEDSAVYLCASSLAYRDSGGYTFGSGTRLTVV.

This clonotype was counted ten times or more. The chain carries TRBV5-1 and TRBJ2-7, with 8 bases matching TRBD1. Germline V gene data show CDR1 as SGHRS and CDR2 as YFSETQ. The length of the CDR3 is 13 residues. The ends lost 5 bases at V and 2 bases at J; junction bases unmatched: 3. The CDR3 region has the DNA TGCGCCAGCAGGGAGGACAGGGCCTACGAGCAGTACTTC. This sequence encodes CASREDRAYEQYF.

This clonotype came up many times. The V and J genes are TRBV5-1 and TRBJ2-2; 10 positions match TRBD1. CDR3 length: 17 residues. The trim removed 2 bases at V and 5 bases at J, leaving 9 bases unmatched. CDR1 SGHRS and CDR2 YFSETQ come from the germline V gene. DNA for the CDR3: TGCGCCAGCAGCTTTCGTCGGGACAGGGGAGGAACCGGGGAGCTGTTTTTT. Translated, it gives CASSFRRDRGGTGELFF.

This clonotype was seen many times. The gene calls are TRBV12-3 or TRBV12-4 and TRBJ1-2, with D possibly TRBD1 on 5 matching bases. The V end lost 1 base, the J end lost 8 bases, and 11 bases lay between the germline ends. The CDR3 spans 13 residues. This CDR3 is CASSLERGGGYTF. The CDR3, as DNA: TGTGCCAGCAGTTTAGAAAGGGGTGGCGGCTACACCTTC.

This clonotype came up many times. This chain joins TRBV7-2 and TRBJ2-6, with a possible D match to TRBD1 (5 bases). This CDR3 spans 16 amino acids. Germline-derived CDR1 and CDR2 are SGHTA and FQGNSA. Trimming left V 4 bases short and J 0 bases short, with 10 bases between. CDR3 residues: CASSSQTVSGANVLTF. CDR3 in DNA: TGTGCCAGCAGCTCCCAGACAGTCTCTGGGGCCAACGTCCTGACTTTC.

Many counts were recorded for this clonotype. The chain has TRBV10-3 and TRBJ1-1; 8 bases map to TRBD1. Germline CDR1 ENHRY, CDR2 SYGVKD. Losses at the gene ends were 10 bases for V and 3 bases for J; bases not matched to a gene: 10. The CDR3 is 14 residues long. The CDR3 spells CANKGQERDTEAFF. The CDR3 nucleotides are TGTGCCAACAAGGGACAGGAGCGGGACACTGAAGCTTTCTTT.

This clonotype appeared many times. The chain carries TRBV12-3 or TRBV12-4 and TRBJ2-3; 12 bases line up with TRBD1. V gave up 3 bases and J gave up 3 bases; unmatched junction bases: 1. The CDR3 is made up of 15 amino acids. In DNA, the CDR3 is TGTGCCAGCAGTTTGGGACAGGGGGCAACAGATACGCAGTATTTT. It translates to CASSLGQGATDTQYF.

This clonotype was seen repeatedly, ten times or more. The chain recombines TRBV5-6 with TRBJ2-5, with 7 positions matching TRBD1. With 3 bases clipped from V and 3 bases from J, the junction kept 8 bases outside the gene matches. The germline V gene encodes CDR1 SGHDT and CDR2 YYEEEE. The CDR3 contains 15 residues. CDR3 nucleotides: TGTGCCAGCAGCTCAGGCCCACAGGGGAAAGAGACCCAGTACTTC. Protein product: CASSSGPQGKETQYF.

This sequence joins TRBV20-1 and TRBJ1-5; D is possibly TRBD1 (6 bases). Germline lookup yields CDR1 DFQATT and CDR2 SNEGSKA (reference sequence). The ends were cut back, 3 bases at V and 1 base at J, with 7 bases in the middle. This CDR3 has 13 residues. The CDR3 sequence is CSASQGSNQPQHF. The CDR3 region has the DNA TGCAGTGCTAGTCAGGGGAGCAATCAGCCCCAGCATTTT.

In regard to this clonotype: A much larger clone lies one base from this, so it may be a read error. The V and J genes are TRBV7-3 and TRBJ2-2; D remains unclear. Germline V CDR1 and CDR2: SGHTA, FQGTGA. With 2 bases removed from V and 1 base from J, the gap between germline ends came to 5 bases. The CDR3 extends over 14 amino acids. The CDR3 region has the DNA TGTGCCAGCAGCTTATATAAGAACACCGGGGAGCTGTTTTTT. This sequence encodes CASSLYKNTGELFF.

This clonotype was found many times. The rearrangement joins TRBV6-5 to TRBJ2-3, with a weak D call TRBD2 (6 bases). This CDR3 has 14 amino acids. The V and J ends lost 2 bases and 5 bases respectively, with 11 bases between them. The germline CDR1 and CDR2 sequences are MNHEY and SVGAGI. Here the CDR3 DNA reads TGTGCCAGCAGTTACCGGCTAGCGCGAGATACGCAGTATTTT. It encodes CASSYRLARDTQYF.

In its sample, this clonotype was seen many times. The chain uses TRBV7-9 and TRBJ2-7; D is ambiguous. The CDR3 consists of 11 residues. The V and J ends lost 5 bases and 6 bases respectively, with 8 bases between them. CDR1 is SEHNR and CDR2 is FQNEAQ in the germline V gene (reference sequence). In DNA form, the CDR3 reads TGTGCCAGCAGCATGTACTCCGAGCAGTACTTC. Protein sequence: CASSMYSEQYF.

This clonotype has a count of ten or more. It may be a read error: a sequence one base away is much more abundant. The chain links TRBV5-1 to TRBJ2-2; tentatively, D is TRBD1 (6 bases). Germline V gives CDR1 SGHRS, CDR2 YFSETQ. The CDR3 runs 15 residues. CDR3 protein: CASSEDSFGTGELLF. The CDR3 coding sequence is TGCGCCAGCAGCGAGGACAGCTTTGGCACCGGGGAGCTGCTTTTT.

This clonotype was seen a handful of times. This chain uses TRBV5-1 with TRBJ2-7; D remains unclear. V was trimmed by 3 bases and J by 3 bases, leaving 10 bases between them. This CDR3 has 13 residues. Germline values: CDR1 SGHRS, CDR2 YFSETQ. CDR3 bases: TGCGCCAGCAGCTATCGAAAGTTCTACGAGCAGTACTTC. Protein sequence: CASSYRKFYEQYF.

This clonotype was seen at least ten times. This chain joins TRBV4-2 and TRBJ2-7, with TRBD2 matching over 8 bases. This CDR3 spans 16 amino acids. Germline assignment: CDR1 LGHNA and CDR2 YNFKEQ. V shed 0 bases, J shed 1 base, and the junction held 5 bases outside the gene matches. CDR3 loop: CASSQDTGGPSYEQYF. The CDR3 coding sequence is TGTGCCAGCAGCCAAGATACGGGAGGGCCTTCCTACGAGCAGTACTTC.

The sample holds many counts of this clonotype. This chain connects TRBV2 to TRBJ1-2; D is uncertain. The CDR3 covers 11 residues. Trimming cost V 6 bases and J 8 bases, with 10 bases left between them. Germline V CDR1 and CDR2: SNHLY, FYNNEI. The CDR3 sequence is CASRVSSGYTF. The CDR3 bases are TGTGCCAGCAGGGTTTCGTCCGGCTACACCTTC.

This clonotype was recorded at least ten times. This chain joins TRBV5-1 and TRBJ1-1; D gene uncertain. V lost 2 bases and J lost 7, with 9 bases in between. This CDR3 has 12 amino acids. Germline CDR1 reads SGHRS; CDR2 reads YFSETQ. The CDR3 nucleotides read TGCGCCAGCAGCTTTAGTATAGGTGAAGCTTTCTTT. Translated: CASSFSIGEAFF.

This clonotype was observed many times. CDR3 DNA: TGCAGTGCTCCCCGGGACAGAGTTGTTTTCTTT. Translation gives CSAPRDRVVFF. The chain carries TRBV20-1 and TRBJ1-1; 7 nucleotides match TRBD1. Losses at the gene ends were 5 bases for V and 13 bases for J; bases not matched to a gene: 10. The germline V gene has CDR1 DFQATT and CDR2 SNEGSKA (reference sequence). The CDR3 is 11 residues long.

The chain couples TRBV2 to TRBJ2-7, with TRBD1 identical over 10 bases. V was pared by 7 bases and J by 6 bases, with 6 bases of the junction left unmatched. The CDR3 length is 13 residues. The V gene's germline CDR1 is SNHLY and CDR2 FYNNEI. The CDR3 DNA is TGTGCCAGCACGCCCGGGACAGGGGTCGAGCAGTACTTC. Its protein is CASTPGTGVEQYF.